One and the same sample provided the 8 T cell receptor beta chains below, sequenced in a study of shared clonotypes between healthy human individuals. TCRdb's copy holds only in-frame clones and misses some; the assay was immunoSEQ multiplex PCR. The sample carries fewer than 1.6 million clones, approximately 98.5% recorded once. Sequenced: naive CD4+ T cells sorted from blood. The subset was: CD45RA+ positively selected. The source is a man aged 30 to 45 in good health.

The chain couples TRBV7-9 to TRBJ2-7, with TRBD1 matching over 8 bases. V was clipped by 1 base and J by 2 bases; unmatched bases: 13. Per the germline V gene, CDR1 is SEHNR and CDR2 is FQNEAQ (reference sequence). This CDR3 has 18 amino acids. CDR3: CASSLVPPRQGLAYEQYF. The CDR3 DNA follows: TGTGCCAGCAGCTTAGTCCCCCCCAGACAGGGGCTGGCCTACGAGCAGTACTTC.

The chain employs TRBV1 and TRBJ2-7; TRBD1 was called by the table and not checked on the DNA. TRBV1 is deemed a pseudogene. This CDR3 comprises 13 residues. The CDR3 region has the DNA TGCACCAGAGGACAGGTCCTCTCCTACGAGCAGTACTTC. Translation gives CTRGQVLSYEQYF.

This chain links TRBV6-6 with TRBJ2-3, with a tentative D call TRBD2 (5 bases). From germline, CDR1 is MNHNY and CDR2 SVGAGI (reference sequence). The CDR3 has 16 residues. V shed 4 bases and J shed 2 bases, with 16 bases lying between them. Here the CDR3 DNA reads TGTGCCAGCAGTTCCTGGTCAGCGGCAATCACAGATACGCAGTATTTT. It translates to CASSSWSAAITDTQYF.

CDR3: CASSLETDTQYF. CDR3 in DNA: TGTGCCAGCAGCTTGGAAACAGATACGCAGTATTTT. V gene TRBV5-6 combines with J gene TRBJ2-3; no reliable D call. With 0 bases removed from V and 3 bases from J, the gap between germline ends came to 2 bases. Germline V gene data show CDR1 as SGHDT and CDR2 as YYEEEE. The CDR3 is 12 amino acids.

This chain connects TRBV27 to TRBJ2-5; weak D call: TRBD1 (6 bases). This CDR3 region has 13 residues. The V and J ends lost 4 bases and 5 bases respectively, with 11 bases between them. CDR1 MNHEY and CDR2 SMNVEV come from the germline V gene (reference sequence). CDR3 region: CASSWGQGETQYF. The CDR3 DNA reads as TGTGCCAGCAGTTGGGGGCAGGGGGAGACCCAGTACTTC.

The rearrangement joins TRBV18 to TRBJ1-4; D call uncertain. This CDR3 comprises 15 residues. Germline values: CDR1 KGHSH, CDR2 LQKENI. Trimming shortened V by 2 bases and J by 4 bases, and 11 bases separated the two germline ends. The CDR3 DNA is TGTGCCAGCTCACCAAGGTCAGGTGATAATGAAAAACTGTTTTTT. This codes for CASSPRSGDNEKLFF.

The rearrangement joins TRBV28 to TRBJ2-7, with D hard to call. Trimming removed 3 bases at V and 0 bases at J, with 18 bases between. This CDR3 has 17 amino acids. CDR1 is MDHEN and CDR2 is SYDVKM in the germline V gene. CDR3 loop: CASSFPLSRYGSYEQYF. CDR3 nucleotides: TGTGCCAGCAGTTTCCCCCTCAGCCGTTATGGCTCCTACGAGCAGTACTTC.

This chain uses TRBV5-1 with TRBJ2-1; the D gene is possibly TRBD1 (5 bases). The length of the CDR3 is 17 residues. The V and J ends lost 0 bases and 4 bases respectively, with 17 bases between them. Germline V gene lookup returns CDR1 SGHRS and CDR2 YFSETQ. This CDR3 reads CASSLDRSGRAYNEQFF. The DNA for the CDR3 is TGCGCCAGCAGCTTGGATCGTTCAGGCAGGGCATACAATGAGCAGTTCTTC.